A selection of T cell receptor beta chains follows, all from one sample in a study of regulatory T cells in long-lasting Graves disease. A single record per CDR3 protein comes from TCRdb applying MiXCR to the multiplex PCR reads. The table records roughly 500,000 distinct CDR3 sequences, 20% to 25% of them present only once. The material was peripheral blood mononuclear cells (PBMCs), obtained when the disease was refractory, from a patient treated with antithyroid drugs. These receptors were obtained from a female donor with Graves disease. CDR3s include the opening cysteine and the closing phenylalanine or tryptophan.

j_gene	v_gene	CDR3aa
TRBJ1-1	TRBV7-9	CASSAGTEAFF
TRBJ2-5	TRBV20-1	CSAPWTGGGETQYF
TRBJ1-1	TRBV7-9	CASSFGWEGSDEAFF
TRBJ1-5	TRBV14	CASSQDLQPQHF
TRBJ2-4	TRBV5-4	CASSLDGLAKNIQYF
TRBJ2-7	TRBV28	CASSYGREQYF
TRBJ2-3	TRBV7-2	CASSLVRLSADTQYF
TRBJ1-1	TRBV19	CASRGTGASAFF
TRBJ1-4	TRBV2	CASSEIQSNEKLFF
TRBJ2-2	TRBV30	CAWSGLAGLMPTGELFF
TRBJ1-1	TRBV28	CASSLELSLAFF
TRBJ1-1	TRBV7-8	CASSLAAGGWVNTEAFF
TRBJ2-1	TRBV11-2	CASSRIPGEQFF
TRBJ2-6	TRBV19	CASSERWREGIGANVLTF
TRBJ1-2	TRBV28	CASSLLGSYGYTF
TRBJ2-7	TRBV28	CASSLWGRHEQYF
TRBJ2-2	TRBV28	CASSRGGGGELFF
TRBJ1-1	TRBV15	CATSGGRTEAFF
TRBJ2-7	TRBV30	CAQGGNYEQYF
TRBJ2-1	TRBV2	CASSRENEQFF
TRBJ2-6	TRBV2	CASQQGTGYQYGANVLTF
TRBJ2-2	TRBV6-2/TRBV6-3	CASQSGSANTGELFF
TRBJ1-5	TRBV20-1	CSARTDRASNQPQHF
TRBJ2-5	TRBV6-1	CACGGQETQYF
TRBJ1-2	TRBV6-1	CASSTGQGASYGYTF
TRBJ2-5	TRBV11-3	CASSFSGWRETQYF
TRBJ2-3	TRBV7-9	CASSPTLSASSTDTQYF
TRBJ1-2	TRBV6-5	CASSYRGGGNYGYTF
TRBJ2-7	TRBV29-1	CSVEGGGKGTYEQYF
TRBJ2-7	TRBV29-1	CSVDDRGSEQYF
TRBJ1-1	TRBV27	CASSLSGTGRFFF
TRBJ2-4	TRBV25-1	CALAWGAIQYF
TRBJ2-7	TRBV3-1	CASSVGREFFPYEQYF
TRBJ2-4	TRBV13	CASSPWTGGIGNIQYF
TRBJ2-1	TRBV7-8	CASSSRTGVEQFF
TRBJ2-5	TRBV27	CASSISGTGLETQYF
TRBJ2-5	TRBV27	CASSSDREVETQYF
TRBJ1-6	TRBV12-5	CAFRPVGRKSYNSPLHF